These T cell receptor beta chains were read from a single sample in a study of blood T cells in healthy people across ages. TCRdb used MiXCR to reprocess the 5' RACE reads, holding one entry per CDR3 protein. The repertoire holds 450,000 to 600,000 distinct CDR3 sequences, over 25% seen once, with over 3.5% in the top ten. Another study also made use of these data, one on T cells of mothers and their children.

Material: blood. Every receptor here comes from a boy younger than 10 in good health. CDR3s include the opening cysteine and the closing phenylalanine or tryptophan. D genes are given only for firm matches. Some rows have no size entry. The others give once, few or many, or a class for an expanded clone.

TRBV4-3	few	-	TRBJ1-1	CASSQDVGSEAFF	TGCGCCAGCAGCCAAGATGTAGGTAGTGAAGCTTTCTTT
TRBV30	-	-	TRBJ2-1	CAWTPDSAYNEQFF	TGTGCCTGGACCCCGGACAGCGCATACAATGAGCAGTTCTTC
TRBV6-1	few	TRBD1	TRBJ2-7	CASNWSGQGAYEQYF	TGTGCCAGCAATTGGTCGGGACAGGGGGCCTACGAGCAGTACTTC
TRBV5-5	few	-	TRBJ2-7	CASSPYNFGSYEQYF	TGTGCCAGCAGCCCGTACAACTTCGGATCCTACGAGCAGTACTTC
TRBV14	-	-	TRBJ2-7	CASREQRDHEQYF	TGTGCCAGCAGAGAACAAAGGGATCACGAGCAGTACTTC
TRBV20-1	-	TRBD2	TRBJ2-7	CSARGTSGRYEQYF	TGCAGTGCTAGGGGGACTAGCGGGAGGTACGAGCAGTACTTC
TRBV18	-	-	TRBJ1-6	CASSPATGYSPLHF	TGTGCCAGCTCACCAGCTACAGGGTATTCACCCCTCCACTTT
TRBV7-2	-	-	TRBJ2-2	CASSLMAGNTGELFF	TGTGCCAGCAGCTTAATGGCAGGGAACACCGGGGAGCTGTTTTTT
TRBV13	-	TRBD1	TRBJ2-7	CASSQLGTASYEQYF	TGTGCCAGCAGTCAACTCGGGACAGCCTCCTACGAGCAGTACTTC
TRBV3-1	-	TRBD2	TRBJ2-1	CASRPSGAYNEQFF	TGTGCCAGCAGACCTAGCGGGGCCTACAATGAGCAGTTCTTC
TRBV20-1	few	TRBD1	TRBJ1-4	CSARALQGGAEKLFF	TGCAGTGCTAGAGCCCTACAGGGGGGGGCTGAAAAACTGTTTTTT
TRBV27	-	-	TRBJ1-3	CASSLKGGSGNTIYF	TGTGCCAGCAGTCTCAAAGGGGGCTCTGGAAACACCATATATTTT
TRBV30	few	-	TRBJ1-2	CAWSVGRSFLGYTF	TGTGCCTGGAGTGTAGGCAGGAGTTTCTTAGGCTACACCTTC
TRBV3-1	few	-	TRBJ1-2	CASSQRPEYGYTF	TGTGCCAGCAGCCAAAGACCTGAGTATGGCTACACCTTC
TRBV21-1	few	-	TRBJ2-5	CASSPDGSGRRGETQYF	TGTGCCAGCAGCCCGGATGGTAGCGGGAGGAGGGGGGAGACCCAGTACTTC
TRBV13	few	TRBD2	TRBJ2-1	CASSLASGGNNEQFF	TGTGCCAGCAGCTTAGCTAGCGGGGGAAACAATGAGCAGTTCTTC
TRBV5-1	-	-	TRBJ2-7	CASSFDGIPYEQYF	TGCGCCAGCAGCTTCGACGGAATTCCCTACGAGCAGTACTTC
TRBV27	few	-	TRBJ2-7	CASSIRGHYEQYF	TGTGCCAGCAGTATCAGGGGTCACTACGAGCAGTACTTC
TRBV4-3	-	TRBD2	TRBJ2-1	CASSSLAGPNNEQFF	TGCGCCAGCAGCTCCCTAGCGGGCCCCAACAATGAGCAGTTCTTC